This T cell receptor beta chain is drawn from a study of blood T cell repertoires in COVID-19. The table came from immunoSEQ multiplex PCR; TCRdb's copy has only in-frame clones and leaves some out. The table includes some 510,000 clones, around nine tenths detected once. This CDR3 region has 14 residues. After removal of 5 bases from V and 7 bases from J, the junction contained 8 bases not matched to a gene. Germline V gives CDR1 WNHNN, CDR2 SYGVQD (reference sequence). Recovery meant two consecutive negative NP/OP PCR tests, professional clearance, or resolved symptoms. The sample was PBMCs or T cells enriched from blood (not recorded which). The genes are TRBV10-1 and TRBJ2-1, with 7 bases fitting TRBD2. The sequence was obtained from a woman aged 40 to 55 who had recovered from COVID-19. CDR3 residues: CASSPREVWNEQFF. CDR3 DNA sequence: TGCGCCAGCAGTCCCCGGGAGGTATGGAATGAGCAGTTCTTC.